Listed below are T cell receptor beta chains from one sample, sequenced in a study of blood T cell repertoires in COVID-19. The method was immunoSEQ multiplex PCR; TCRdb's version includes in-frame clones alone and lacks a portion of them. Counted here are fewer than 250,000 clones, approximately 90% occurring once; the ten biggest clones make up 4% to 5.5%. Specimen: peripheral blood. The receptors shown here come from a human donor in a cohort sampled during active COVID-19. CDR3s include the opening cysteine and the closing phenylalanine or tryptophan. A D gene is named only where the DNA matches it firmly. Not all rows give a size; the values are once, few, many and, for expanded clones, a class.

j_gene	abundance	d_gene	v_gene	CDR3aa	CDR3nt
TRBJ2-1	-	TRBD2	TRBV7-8	CASSRLSGGGRNEQFF	TGTGCCAGCAGCCGTCTATCTGGCGGGGGTCGAAATGAGCAGTTCTTC
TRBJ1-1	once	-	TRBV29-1	CSVRGPGRGTEAFF	TGCAGCGTACGCGGGCCCGGGAGGGGCACTGAAGCTTTCTTT
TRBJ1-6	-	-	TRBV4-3	CASSQGSSYNSPLHF	TGCGCCAGCAGCCAAGGTAGCTCCTATAATTCACCCCTCCACTTT
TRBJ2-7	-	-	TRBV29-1	CSVVGRLNYEQYF	TGCAGCGTTGTCGGCAGACTAAACTACGAGCAGTACTTC
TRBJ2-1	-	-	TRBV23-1	CASSHPQGGSYNEQFF	TGCGCCAGCAGTCACCCCCAGGGGGGCTCCTACAATGAGCAGTTCTTC
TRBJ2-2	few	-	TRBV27	CASSLKRQGPGIDTGELFF	TGTGCCAGCAGTCTTAAGCGGCAGGGGCCAGGCATAGACACCGGGGAGCTGTTTTTT
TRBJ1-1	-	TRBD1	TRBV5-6	CASSWTGGRLDTEAFF	TGTGCCAGCAGCTGGACAGGGGGCAGGTTGGACACTGAAGCTTTCTTT
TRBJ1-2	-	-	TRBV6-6	CASSHGQLYGYTF	TGTGCCAGCAGTCACGGACAGCTCTATGGCTACACCTTC
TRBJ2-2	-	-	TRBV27	CASSSRTKSTGELFF	TGTGCCAGCAGTTCAAGGACAAAATCAACCGGGGAGCTGTTTTTT
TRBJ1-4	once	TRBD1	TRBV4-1	CASSRFNSGTGNEKLFF	TGCGCCAGCAGCCGATTCAACTCCGGGACAGGGAATGAAAAACTGTTTTTT
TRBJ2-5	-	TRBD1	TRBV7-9	CASSLLGTGKQETQYF	TGTGCCAGCAGCTTACTCGGGACAGGGAAGCAAGAGACCCAGTACTTC
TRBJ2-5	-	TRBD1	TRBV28	CASSGTVQETQYF	TGTGCCAGCAGTGGGACAGTCCAAGAGACCCAGTACTTC
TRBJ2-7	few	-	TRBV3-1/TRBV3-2	CASSLLAGDYEQYF	TGTGCCAGCAGCCTCTTGGCAGGGGACTACGAGCAGTACTTC
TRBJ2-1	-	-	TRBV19	CASSIQRAVNEQFF	TGTGCCAGTAGTATACAGAGGGCGGTGAATGAGCAGTTCTTC
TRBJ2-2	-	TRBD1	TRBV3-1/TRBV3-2	CASSQDLAGGLNTGELFF	TGTGCCAGCAGCCAAGACTTAGCAGGGGGCCTTAACACCGGGGAGCTGTTTTTT
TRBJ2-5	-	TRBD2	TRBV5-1	CASSHRPSGSETQYF	TGCGCCAGCAGCCATCGGCCTAGCGGGAGTGAGACCCAGTACTTC
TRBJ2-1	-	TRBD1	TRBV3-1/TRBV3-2	CASSRDRATYNEQFF	TGTGCCAGCAGCCGAGACAGGGCCACCTACAATGAGCAGTTCTTC
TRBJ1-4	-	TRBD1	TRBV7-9	CASTSDRKEEKLFF	TGTGCCAGCACCTCGGACAGGAAGGAGGAAAAACTGTTTTTT
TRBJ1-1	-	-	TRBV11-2	CASSLGYNRATEAFF	TGTGCCAGCAGCTTAGGATACAACAGGGCGACTGAAGCTTTCTTT
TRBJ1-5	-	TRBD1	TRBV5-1	CASSLETGANQPQHF	TGCGCCAGCAGCTTGGAGACAGGGGCCAATCAGCCCCAGCATTTT
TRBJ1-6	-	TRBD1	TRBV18	CASSPGTAYNSPLHF	TGTGCCAGCTCACCGGGGACAGCATATAATTCACCCCTCCACTTT
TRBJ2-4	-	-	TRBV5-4	CASSLDGVGIQYF	TGTGCCAGCAGCTTAGACGGGGTCGGCATTCAGTACTTC
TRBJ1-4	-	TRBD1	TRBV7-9	CASSFRTGDTTNEKLFF	TGTGCCAGCAGCTTTCGGACAGGTGATACAACTAATGAAAAACTGTTTTTT
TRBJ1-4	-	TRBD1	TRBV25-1	CASSTKWTGDNEKLFF	TGTGCCAGCAGTACTAAATGGACAGGGGATAATGAAAAACTGTTTTTT
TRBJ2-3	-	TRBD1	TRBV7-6	CASSSQGISTDTQYF	TGTGCCAGCAGCTCACAGGGGATTAGCACAGATACGCAGTATTTT
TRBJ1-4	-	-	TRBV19	CASRGQNEKLFF	TGTGCCAGTAGAGGACAGAATGAAAAACTGTTTTTT
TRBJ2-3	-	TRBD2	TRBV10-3	CAISESASGGGDTQYF	TGTGCCATCAGTGAGTCGGCTAGCGGGGGGGGAGATACGCAGTATTTT
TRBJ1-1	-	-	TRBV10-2	CASTGSVNTEAFF	TGCGCCAGCACCGGCAGCGTGAACACTGAAGCTTTCTTT
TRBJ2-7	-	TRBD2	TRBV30	CAWKRGGVYEQYF	TGTGCCTGGAAGCGGGGGGGGGTCTACGAGCAGTACTTC
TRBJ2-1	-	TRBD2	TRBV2	CASSESGTSYEQFF	TGTGCCAGCAGTGAGTCCGGGACTAGCTATGAGCAGTTCTTC
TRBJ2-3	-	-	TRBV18	CASSPGGMSTDTQYF	TGTGCCAGCTCACCAGGGGGGATGAGCACAGATACGCAGTATTTT
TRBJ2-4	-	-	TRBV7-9	CASSLAEGRRDIQYF	TGTGCCAGCAGCTTAGCGGAGGGGCGCAGGGACATTCAGTACTTC
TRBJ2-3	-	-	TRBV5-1	CASSLVWSIGGETDTQYF	TGCGCCAGCAGCTTGGTGTGGTCGATTGGAGGGGAGACAGATACGCAGTATTTT
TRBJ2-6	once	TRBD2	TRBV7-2	CASSLVGSGSSGANVLTF	TGTGCCAGCAGCTTAGTAGGTAGCGGGAGCTCTGGGGCCAACGTCCTGACTTTC
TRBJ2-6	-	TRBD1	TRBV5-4	CASSLGVQGARSGANVLTF	TGTGCCAGCAGCTTAGGCGTACAGGGGGCGCGATCTGGGGCCAACGTCCTGACTTTC
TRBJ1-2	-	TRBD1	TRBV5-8	CASSLYVALAGGAYYGYTF	TGTGCCAGCAGCTTGTACGTTGCGTTGGCAGGGGGCGCTTACTATGGCTACACCTTC
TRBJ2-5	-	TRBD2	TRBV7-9	CASSSAGGPETQYF	TGTGCCAGCAGCTCAGCGGGAGGGCCAGAGACCCAGTACTTC
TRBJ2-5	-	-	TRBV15	CATSRAAGARETQYF	TGTGCCACCAGCAGAGCCGCGGGGGCCAGGGAGACCCAGTACTTC